Presented here are 24 T cell receptor beta chains from one specimen sequenced in a study of blood T cell repertoires in COVID-19. Repertoires were generated with immunoSEQ multiplex PCR, while TCRdb's copy carries only in-frame clones and drops some. The sample lists 200,000 or so clones, 80% to 90% occurring once. Sequencing was carried out using PBMCs or T cells enriched from blood (not recorded which). Source of these receptors: a woman between 40 and 55 years old with acute COVID-19.

The CDR3 spells CASSPPRTGQGNQPQHF. DNA for the CDR3: TGTGCCAGTAGTCCTCCACGGACAGGGCAAGGCAATCAGCCCCAGCATTTT. The V gene is TRBV19, the J gene TRBJ1-5; 8 bases fit TRBD1. V lost 5 bases to trimming and J lost 2 bases; unmatched junction nucleotides: 11. Per the germline V gene, CDR1 is LNHDA and CDR2 is SQIVND (reference sequence). The length of the CDR3 is 17 residues. Combining the CDR3 with reference TRBV19 and TRBJ1-5 gives the whole variable domain DGGITQSPKYLFRKEGQNVTLSCEQNLNHDAMYWYRQDPGQGLRLIYYSQIVNDFQKGDIAEGYSVSREKKESFPLTVTSAQKNPTAFYLCASSPPRTGQGNQPQHFGDGTRLSIL.

The J gene is TRBJ2-1, the V gene TRBV10-2; possible D gene TRBD2, 6 bases. CDR1 is WSHSY, CDR2 SAAADI, per germline. Trimming took off 6 bases at V and 8 bases at J, with 20 bases between the two ends. The CDR3 extends over 15 amino acids. The CDR3 is CASRGYLAKVDEQFF. CDR3 in DNA: TGCGCCAGCAGGGGATATCTAGCGAAAGTGGATGAGCAGTTCTTC.

V and J are TRBV4-1 and TRBJ2-4; TRBD1 matches at 8 bases. This CDR3 has 15 residues. The V gene's germline CDR1 is MGHRA and CDR2 YSYEKL. The ends lost 0 bases at V and 8 bases at J; junction bases unmatched: 6. The CDR3 sequence is CASSQDTQGAYIQYF. CDR3 nucleotide sequence: TGCGCCAGCAGCCAAGATACCCAGGGGGCATACATTCAGTACTTC.

The chain uses TRBV5-6 and TRBJ2-4; D call uncertain. CDR3 length: 16 residues. V was clipped by 0 bases and J by 6 bases, with 16 bases between them. Germline CDR1 is SGHDT and CDR2 is YYEEEE. The CDR3 region has the DNA TGTGCCAGCAGCTTGGGCGTAAACTACGCAACAAACATTCAGTACTTC. Protein product: CASSLGVNYATNIQYF.

The chain recombines TRBV28 with TRBJ2-7; 7 nucleotides agree with TRBD1. V lost 5 bases and J lost 0; bases outside the gene matches: 7. The germline gives CDR1 MDHEN, CDR2 SYDVKM. The CDR3 loop spans 15 amino acids. The CDR3 DNA is TGTGCCAGCAGTCCCAGGGGGACCCCCTCCTACGAGCAGTACTTC. This sequence encodes CASSPRGTPSYEQYF.

The CDR3 DNA reads TGTGCCAGCACCCCCTTTAACGGTAACTACGAGCAGTACTTC. Amino acid sequence: CASTPFNGNYEQYF. This rearrangement joins TRBV7-8 to TRBJ2-7; D not resolved. CDR3 length: 14 amino acids. Germline lookup yields CDR1 SGHVS and CDR2 FQNEAQ. Trimming took 7 bases from V and 3 from J, leaving 16 bases between them.

This chain connects TRBV7-9 to TRBJ2-5; 9 nucleotides line up with TRBD2. The V segment lost 6 bases and the J segment 3 bases; nucleotides outside the gene matches: 2. The CDR3 covers 13 residues. The germline CDR1 and CDR2 sequences are SEHNR and FQNEAQ (reference sequence). For the CDR3, the DNA is TGTGCCAGCAGTCGACTAGCGGAAGAGACCCAGTACTTC. This sequence encodes CASSRLAEETQYF. The full variable domain, rest sourced from reference TRBV7-9 and TRBJ2-5, is DTGVSQNPRHKITKRGQNVTFRCDPISEHNRLYWYRQTLGQGPEFLTYFQNEAQLEKSRLLSDRFSAERPKGSFSTLEIQRTEQGDSAMYLCASSRLAEETQYFGPGTRLLVL.

The chain employs TRBV15 and TRBJ1-6; D may be TRBD1 (5 bases). Germline CDR1 and CDR2: LNHNV and YYDKDF (reference sequence). This CDR3 comprises 17 residues. V was cut by 0 bases and J by 4 bases, with 13 bases left in between. The CDR3 DNA follows: TGTGCCACCAGCAGAGATCTCACAGGATATTATAATTCACCCCTCCACTTT. It translates to CATSRDLTGYYNSPLHF.

There are a few counts of this clone. The rearrangement joins TRBV7-2 to TRBJ1-2; 10 bases fit TRBD1. V dropped 10 bases and J dropped 4; count of bases not matched to a gene: 9. Germline CDR1 and CDR2: SGHTA and FQGNSA. The CDR3 is 14 residues long. For the CDR3, the DNA is TGTGCCATCACGGCCCGGGACAGGGGCTATGGCTACACCTTC. Protein sequence: CAITARDRGYGYTF.

The rearrangement links TRBV30 to TRBJ2-3; D is unclear. CDR1 and CDR2 (germline): GTSNPN, SVGIG (reference sequence). The V end was cut by 7 bases, the J end by 0 bases, with 8 bases between. The CDR3 covers 12 residues. As DNA, the CDR3 is TGTGCCTTCAGGATTAGCACAGATACGCAGTATTTT. This encodes CAFRISTDTQYF. The full variable domain, with the rest looked up from reference TRBV30 and TRBJ2-3, is SQTIHQWPATLVQPVGSPLSLECTVEGTSNPNLYWYRQAAGRGLQLLFYSVGIGQISSEVPQNLSASRPQDRQFILSSKKLLLSDSGFYLCAFRISTDTQYFGPGTRLTVL.

The rearrangement uses TRBV3-1 (or the pseudogene TRBV3-2) and TRBJ2-3, with TRBD2 as a possible D gene (6 bases). V was shortened by 4 bases and J by 1 base, with 15 bases between the two germline ends. The CDR3 sequence is 16 residues long. Germline loops: CDR1 LGHDT, CDR2 YNNKEL (reference sequence). In nucleotides, the CDR3 is TGTGCCAGCAGCCTATCCTCCTTAGCGGGCACAGATACGCAGTATTTT. Protein: CASSLSSLAGTDTQYF.

The V gene is TRBV14, the J gene TRBJ2-7; TRBD1 matches 8 bases. The CDR3 sequence is 14 residues long. Germline CDR1 reads SGHDN; CDR2 reads FVKESK. The V segment lost 4 bases and the J segment 3 bases; nucleotides outside the gene matches: 5. The CDR3, as DNA: TGTGCCAGCAGCCCGCAGGGGGCACACTACGAGCAGTACTTC. Residues: CASSPQGAHYEQYF.

V and J are TRBV29-1 and TRBJ1-5; D unclear. The germline V and J ends were trimmed by 7 bases and 5 bases, with 6 bases remaining between them. The CDR3 contains 10 residues. Germline CDR1 and CDR2: SQVTM and ANQGSEA. CDR3 nucleotides: TGCAGCGCCTTTCATCAGCCCCAGCATTTT. This sequence encodes CSAFHQPQHF.

CDR3 nucleotide sequence: TGTGCCAGCAGCCGACGGGGGGGACAGGGACTGAGCACAGATACGCAGTATTTT. Its translation is CASSRRGGQGLSTDTQYF. This chain uses TRBV28 with TRBJ2-3; D is perhaps TRBD1 (9 bases). This CDR3 is 18 amino acids long. V was pared by 6 bases and J by 0 bases, with 22 bases between. Germline CDR1 is MDHEN and CDR2 is SYDVKM.

The chain is built from TRBV7-2 and TRBJ2-3, with 11 bases matching TRBD2. After removal of 0 bases from V and 1 base from J, the junction contained 9 bases not matched to a gene. Germline CDR1 is SGHTA and CDR2 is FQGNSA. This CDR3 region has 19 residues. The CDR3, as DNA: TGTGCCAGCAGCTTAGCTGGGCTAGCGGGAGGTGAAGGCACAGATACGCAGTATTTT. The encoded protein is CASSLAGLAGGEGTDTQYF.

This chain links TRBV7-2 with TRBJ2-5, with D unresolved. V was clipped by 5 bases and J by 1 base, with 5 bases between them. This CDR3 comprises 12 residues. The germline V gene has CDR1 SGHTA and CDR2 FQGNSA. This CDR3 is CASSASQETQYF. The CDR3 DNA is TGTGCCAGCAGCGCGTCCCAAGAGACCCAGTACTTC.

The CDR3 reads CASSHRGGLLSDNSPLHF. The CDR3 DNA reads as TGTGCCAGCAGCCATCGTGGGGGGTTGCTTTCGGATAATTCACCCCTCCACTTT. The chain recombines TRBV5-4 with TRBJ1-6, with D maybe TRBD1 (5 bases). Trimming left V 4 bases short and J 5 bases short, with 22 bases between. Germline V gene sequence: CDR1 SGHNT, CDR2 YYREEE (reference sequence). The CDR3 spans 18 residues.

The J gene is TRBJ2-3, the V gene TRBV9; the D gene is possibly TRBD2 (6 bases). Trimming took 2 bases from V and 2 from J, leaving 12 bases between them. CDR1 is SGDLS and CDR2 is YYNGEE in the germline V gene. CDR3 size: 15 residues. In DNA, the CDR3 is TGTGCCAGCAGCGTCGGAGGGACGTACACAGATACGCAGTATTTT. Protein: CASSVGGTYTDTQYF.

In its sample, this clone was seen a few times. The chain links TRBV30 to TRBJ1-5, with 9 positions matching TRBD1. The V and J ends lost 1 base and 4 bases, in that order; junction bases with no gene match: 2. The CDR3 is made up of 14 amino acids. Germline V gives CDR1 GTSNPN, CDR2 SVGIG (reference sequence). CDR3 loop: CAWSAGTGNQPQHF. The CDR3 nucleotides read TGTGCCTGGAGTGCTGGGACAGGGAATCAGCCCCAGCATTTT.

This clone was picked up one time. The chain couples TRBV7-9 to TRBJ2-2; 12 bases are shared with TRBD2. The germline V gene encodes CDR1 SEHNR and CDR2 FQNEAQ (reference sequence). CDR3 size: 16 residues. V shed 2 bases and J 5 bases; nucleotides not matched to a gene: 3. CDR3 in amino acids: CASSLSTSGSTGELFF. The CDR3, as DNA: TGTGCCAGCAGCTTATCGACTAGCGGGAGTACCGGGGAGCTGTTTTTT.

The chain employs TRBV28 and TRBJ2-5, with D uncertain. With 7 bases removed from V and 5 bases from J, the gap between germline ends came to 5 bases. CDR3 length: 10 amino acids. Germline CDR1 reads MDHEN; CDR2 reads SYDVKM. The CDR3 is CASNGETQYF. The CDR3 bases are TGTGCCAGCAACGGGGAGACCCAGTACTTC.

This chain joins TRBV3-1 (or the pseudogene TRBV3-2) and TRBJ1-4, with 7 bases identical to TRBD1. Trimming at V came to 4 bases and at J to 8 bases, leaving 10 bases not matched to a gene. Germline CDR1 reads LGHDT; CDR2 reads YNNKEL (reference sequence). The CDR3 is 15 amino acids. CDR3 region: CASSLFGTEGEKLFF. The CDR3 DNA sequence: TGTGCCAGCAGCCTATTCGGGACAGAAGGCGAAAAACTGTTTTTT.

This chain uses TRBV7-2 with TRBJ2-6; D gene unclear. CDR1 is SGHTA and CDR2 is FQGNSA in the germline V gene. This CDR3 has 16 residues. Trimming removed 0 bases from V and 0 bases from J, with 6 bases in between. For the CDR3, the DNA is TGTGCCAGCAGCTTAGCGGTCGGCTCTGGGGCCAACGTCCTGACTTTC. Translated, it gives CASSLAVGSGANVLTF. Full variable domain (outside the CDR3, taken from reference TRBV7-2 and TRBJ2-6): GAGVSQSPSNKVTEKGKDVELRCDPISGHTALYWYRQSLGQGLEFLIYFQGNSAPDKSGLPSDRFSAERTGGSVSTLTIQRTQQEDSAVYLCASSLAVGSGANVLTFGAGSRLTVL.

The J gene is TRBJ2-2, the V gene TRBV28; D possibly corresponds to TRBD2 (6 bases). Trimming removed 5 bases at V and 6 bases at J, with 25 bases between. Germline V lookup: CDR1 MDHEN, CDR2 SYDVKM. CDR3 length: 18 residues. The CDR3 reads CASSPLGVGGERAGELFF. CDR3 in DNA: TGTGCCAGCAGTCCCCTGGGCGTGGGCGGGGAACGGGCCGGGGAGCTGTTTTTT.